The rows below give T cell receptor beta chains drawn from one sample of a study of regulatory T cells in long-lasting Graves disease. TCRdb ran MiXCR on the reads and lists one entry per CDR3 protein. Found here are 850 or so distinct CDR3 sequences, around 80% of them singletons; the top ten hold 10% to 15%. The sequenced sample was peripheral blood mononuclear cells (PBMCs), obtained with antithyroid drug treatment, in newly diagnosed or persistent Graves disease (not recorded which). Receptor source: a female donor with Graves disease. Both conserved end residues are part of each CDR3. D genes are given only for firm matches. Only part of the rows carry a size: once, few, many, or a class if the clone is expanded.

abundance: NA; j_gene: TRBJ1-1; d_gene: TRBD1; v_gene: TRBV12-3/TRBV12-4; CDR3nt: TGTGCCAGCAGCTACCCACAGGGGGGAAACACTGAAGCTTTCTTT; CDR3aa: CASSYPQGGNTEAFF
abundance: once; j_gene: TRBJ2-7; d_gene: TRBD2; v_gene: TRBV6-2/TRBV6-3; CDR3nt: TGTGCCAGCAGTTACTTTCAGACTAGCGGGATGATAAACGAGCAGTACTTC; CDR3aa: CASSYFQTSGMINEQYF
abundance: NA; j_gene: TRBJ1-1; d_gene: NA; v_gene: TRBV7-9; CDR3nt: TGTGCCAGCAGTCGGGTGGTGAGCAGGGGCACTGAAGCTTTCTTT; CDR3aa: CASSRVVSRGTEAFF
abundance: NA; j_gene: TRBJ2-3; d_gene: NA; v_gene: TRBV4-3; CDR3nt: TGCGCCAGCAGCCAAGGAGCTACAGATACGCAGTATTTT; CDR3aa: CASSQGATDTQYF
abundance: NA; j_gene: TRBJ2-1; d_gene: NA; v_gene: TRBV6-1; CDR3nt: TGTGCCAGCACCTCGGGACCTAGGTACATCAATGAGCAGTTCTTC; CDR3aa: CASTSGPRYINEQFF
abundance: NA; j_gene: TRBJ1-2; d_gene: NA; v_gene: TRBV12-5; CDR3nt: TGTGCTAGTGGTTTGGAGACGGGCTATGGCTACACCTTC; CDR3aa: CASGLETGYGYTF
abundance: NA; j_gene: TRBJ2-1; d_gene: TRBD2; v_gene: TRBV7-3; CDR3nt: TGTGCCAGCAGCCTGAAGGCCGGGACTAGAACCTACAATGAGCAGTTCTTC; CDR3aa: CASSLKAGTRTYNEQFF
abundance: NA; j_gene: TRBJ1-2; d_gene: TRBD1; v_gene: TRBV6-1; CDR3nt: TGTGCCAGCGACACAGGGGTGCGAGGCTACACCTTC; CDR3aa: CASDTGVRGYTF
abundance: NA; j_gene: TRBJ2-7; d_gene: TRBD1; v_gene: TRBV4-3; CDR3nt: TGCGCCAGCAGCCAAGTCAGGGGGCATGGGGAGCAGTACTTC; CDR3aa: CASSQVRGHGEQYF
abundance: NA; j_gene: TRBJ2-7; d_gene: TRBD2; v_gene: TRBV6-2/TRBV6-3; CDR3nt: TGTGCCAGCAGATTAGCGGGGAGCTCCTACGAGCAGTACTTC; CDR3aa: CASRLAGSSYEQYF
abundance: NA; j_gene: TRBJ1-4; d_gene: NA; v_gene: TRBV4-1; CDR3nt: TGCGCCAGCAGCGCGACAGTGAATGAAAAACTGTTTTTT; CDR3aa: CASSATVNEKLFF
abundance: NA; j_gene: TRBJ2-7; d_gene: TRBD2; v_gene: TRBV7-6; CDR3nt: TGTGCCAGCAGCTTACTCCCCGGGACTAGCGGGAGCTCCTACGAGCAGTACTTC; CDR3aa: CASSLLPGTSGSSYEQYF
abundance: NA; j_gene: TRBJ2-1; d_gene: TRBD1; v_gene: TRBV27; CDR3nt: TGTGCCAGCAGTTTACGGGGACAGGCCTTGGGAGAGCAGTTCTTC; CDR3aa: CASSLRGQALGEQFF
abundance: NA; j_gene: TRBJ1-4; d_gene: NA; v_gene: TRBV12-3/TRBV12-4; CDR3nt: TGTGCCAGCAGTCCTCCCGGCGAGGGTAGTGAAAAACTGTTTTTT; CDR3aa: CASSPPGEGSEKLFF
abundance: NA; j_gene: TRBJ2-7; d_gene: NA; v_gene: TRBV6-5; CDR3nt: TGTGCCAGCAGTTACTCCGGTAGCGGGACAGCCTACGAGCAGTACTTC; CDR3aa: CASSYSGSGTAYEQYF
abundance: NA; j_gene: TRBJ2-7; d_gene: NA; v_gene: TRBV27; CDR3nt: TGTGCCAGCAGTTTATGGGGGGCCGCCGGCGAGCAGTACTTC; CDR3aa: CASSLWGAAGEQYF
abundance: NA; j_gene: TRBJ2-5; d_gene: NA; v_gene: TRBV4-2; CDR3nt: TGTGCCAGCAGCACCGGGGCCCAAGAGACCCAGTACTTC; CDR3aa: CASSTGAQETQYF
abundance: NA; j_gene: TRBJ2-3; d_gene: NA; v_gene: TRBV12-3/TRBV12-4; CDR3nt: TGTGCCAGCGGACCGACTCGTACAGATACGCAGTATTTT; CDR3aa: CASGPTRTDTQYF
abundance: once; j_gene: TRBJ2-5; d_gene: NA; v_gene: TRBV7-2; CDR3nt: TGTGCCAGCAGCTTCACTACCGTGGGCGGGAAAAAAGAGACCCAGTACTTC; CDR3aa: CASSFTTVGGKKETQYF
abundance: NA; j_gene: TRBJ1-5; d_gene: NA; v_gene: TRBV6-2/TRBV6-3; CDR3nt: TGTGCCACCCGACGGGGTGGCAATCAGCCCCAGCATTTT; CDR3aa: CATRRGGNQPQHF
abundance: NA; j_gene: TRBJ2-7; d_gene: TRBD1; v_gene: TRBV20-1; CDR3nt: TGCAGTGCCCGTCGCCGGGACAGGGGCTACGAGCAGTACTTC; CDR3aa: CSARRRDRGYEQYF
abundance: NA; j_gene: TRBJ1-5; d_gene: TRBD1; v_gene: TRBV5-5; CDR3nt: TGTGCCAGCAGCCTAAGGACAGGGAATCAGCCCCAGCATTTT; CDR3aa: CASSLRTGNQPQHF
abundance: NA; j_gene: TRBJ2-7; d_gene: TRBD2; v_gene: TRBV6-5; CDR3nt: TGTGCCAGCAGCGAATCTAGCGGGGGGATCTACGAGCAGTACTTC; CDR3aa: CASSESSGGIYEQYF
abundance: once; j_gene: TRBJ1-1; d_gene: NA; v_gene: TRBV6-2/TRBV6-3; CDR3nt: TGTGCCAGCAGCCGAAGACCGAACACTGAAGCTTTCTTT; CDR3aa: CASSRRPNTEAFF
abundance: NA; j_gene: TRBJ2-1; d_gene: TRBD1; v_gene: TRBV5-6; CDR3nt: TGTGCCAGCAGCTTTGGGCAGGGGGTGTACAATGAGCAGTTCTTC; CDR3aa: CASSFGQGVYNEQFF
abundance: NA; j_gene: TRBJ2-7; d_gene: TRBD1; v_gene: TRBV6-1; CDR3nt: TGTGCCAGCAGTGAAACAGGGACAGGGAGTCTCTACGAGCAGTACTTC; CDR3aa: CASSETGTGSLYEQYF
abundance: NA; j_gene: TRBJ2-7; d_gene: TRBD2; v_gene: TRBV11-2; CDR3nt: TGTGCCAGCAGCTTAGTAATAGCGGGAGAATACGAGCAGTACTTC; CDR3aa: CASSLVIAGEYEQYF
abundance: NA; j_gene: TRBJ2-6; d_gene: NA; v_gene: TRBV11-2; CDR3nt: TGTGCCAGCATGAAGAGCACTGGGGCCAACGTCCTGACTTTC; CDR3aa: CASMKSTGANVLTF
abundance: NA; j_gene: TRBJ2-3; d_gene: NA; v_gene: TRBV7-2; CDR3nt: TGTGCCAGCAGCTCATCTAGCGGCACAGATACGCAGTATTTT; CDR3aa: CASSSSSGTDTQYF
abundance: NA; j_gene: TRBJ1-2; d_gene: NA; v_gene: TRBV5-5; CDR3nt: TGTGCCAGCAGCCCCTCCCCGACCGATAACTATGGCTACACCTTC; CDR3aa: CASSPSPTDNYGYTF
abundance: once; j_gene: TRBJ1-4; d_gene: NA; v_gene: TRBV6-6; CDR3nt: TGTGCCAGCAGTTACCCAACGGGGGCTAATGAAAAACTGTTTTTT; CDR3aa: CASSYPTGANEKLFF
abundance: NA; j_gene: TRBJ1-1; d_gene: TRBD1; v_gene: TRBV6-5; CDR3nt: TGTGCCAGCAGTTACGACAGGGGGCTGTCTGAAGCTTTCTTT; CDR3aa: CASSYDRGLSEAFF
abundance: NA; j_gene: TRBJ1-4; d_gene: NA; v_gene: TRBV3-1; CDR3nt: TGTGCCAGCAGCCAAATGGGGAGAGGTGAAAAACTGTTTTTT; CDR3aa: CASSQMGRGEKLFF
abundance: NA; j_gene: TRBJ2-7; d_gene: NA; v_gene: TRBV7-8; CDR3nt: TGTGCCAGCAGCTCCCAGGGTTACGAGCAGTACTTC; CDR3aa: CASSSQGYEQYF
abundance: once; j_gene: TRBJ2-7; d_gene: NA; v_gene: TRBV2; CDR3nt: TGTGCCACCCGCAGAGGGACCGCTGAGGAGCAGTACTTC; CDR3aa: CATRRGTAEEQYF
abundance: NA; j_gene: TRBJ2-1; d_gene: NA; v_gene: TRBV24-1; CDR3nt: TGTGCCACCAGTGATTTTCCCAGGGTCAATGAGCAGTTCTTC; CDR3aa: CATSDFPRVNEQFF
abundance: NA; j_gene: TRBJ2-5; d_gene: TRBD2; v_gene: TRBV20-1; CDR3nt: TGCAGTGCTTCCCCTATCATTAGCGGGGTCCAAGAGACCCAGTACTTC; CDR3aa: CSASPIISGVQETQYF
abundance: NA; j_gene: TRBJ2-3; d_gene: TRBD2; v_gene: TRBV6-2/TRBV6-3; CDR3nt: TGTGCCAGCAGTTACTCTAGCGGGAGACCGACAGATACGCAGTATTTT; CDR3aa: CASSYSSGRPTDTQYF
abundance: NA; j_gene: TRBJ1-4; d_gene: NA; v_gene: TRBV28; CDR3nt: TGTGCCAGCAGCCATCAGCGAGCAACTAATGAAAAACTGTTTTTT; CDR3aa: CASSHQRATNEKLFF
abundance: once; j_gene: TRBJ2-7; d_gene: NA; v_gene: TRBV2; CDR3nt: TGTGCCAGCAGGCGGGACACCTCCTACGAGCAGTACTTC; CDR3aa: CASRRDTSYEQYF
abundance: NA; j_gene: TRBJ2-7; d_gene: NA; v_gene: TRBV21-1; CDR3nt: TGTGCCAGCAGCAGAGACTGGGACAGGGGGTGCGAGCAGTACTTC; CDR3aa: CASSRDWDRGCEQYF